The 26 T cell receptor beta chains below were found in one sample sequenced in a study of shared clonotypes between healthy human individuals. Clones were read by immunoSEQ multiplex PCR, and TCRdb kept only the in-frame ones, dropping some. The table lists some 470,000 clones, around 78% of them singletons. Source material: PBMCs. The receptor set was obtained from a middle-aged woman in good health. Some clones in this sample may be carry-over from other donors' samples.

V and J are TRBV6-5 and TRBJ2-3, with D perhaps TRBD2 (6 bases). The CDR3 has 15 amino acids. V lost 4 bases and J lost 6, with 17 bases in between. In germline, CDR1 is MNHEY, CDR2 SVGAGI. CDR3 nucleotide sequence: TGTGCCAGCAGTTGGGCTAGCGCCCGAGGGGATACGCAGTATTTT. Its protein is CASSWASARGDTQYF.

The chain carries TRBV6-4 and TRBJ2-1, with 8 bases identical to TRBD2. CDR1 and CDR2 (germline): MRHNA, SNTAGT. This CDR3 is 15 amino acids long. V shed 5 bases and J 8 bases; nucleotides not matched to a gene: 11. CDR3 sequence (DNA): TGTGCCAGCAGTATTAGCGGGAATCGTGAGGATGAGCAGTTCTTC. It encodes CASSISGNREDEQFF.

The chain couples TRBV7-9 to TRBJ2-7, with a tentative D call TRBD1 (5 bases). The CDR3 extends over 18 amino acids. Trimming cost V 2 bases and J 0 bases, with 20 bases left between them. Per the germline V gene, CDR1 is SEHNR and CDR2 is FQNEAQ (reference sequence). CDR3 nucleotide sequence: TGTGCCAGCAGCTTACCTCCCGCGGCAGGGCCCCACTCCTACGAGCAGTACTTC. Its protein product is CASSLPPAAGPHSYEQYF. Full variable domain (remainder filled in from reference TRBV7-9 and TRBJ2-7): DTGVSQNPRHKITKRGQNVTFRCDPISEHNRLYWYRQTLGQGPEFLTYFQNEAQLEKSRLLSDRFSAERPKGSFSTLEIQRTEQGDSAMYLCASSLPPAAGPHSYEQYFGPGTRLTVT.

V is TRBV28 and J is TRBJ2-1; TRBD1 might be the D (6 bases). CDR1 is MDHEN, CDR2 SYDVKM, per germline. The CDR3 sequence is 16 residues long. The germline V and J ends were trimmed by 5 bases and 6 bases, with 20 bases remaining between them. The chain's CDR3 is CASSAPSQGMANEQFF. The CDR3 nucleotides read TGTGCCAGCAGTGCCCCTTCCCAGGGGATGGCCAATGAGCAGTTCTTC.

V is TRBV7-6 and J is TRBJ2-1; D perhaps matches TRBD1 (7 bases). Germline V CDR1 and CDR2: SGHVS, FNYEAQ. Between the trimmed V and J ends, which lost 5 bases and 5 bases, there was a span of 10 bases. This CDR3 contains 13 residues. The CDR3 nucleotides read TGTGCCAGCAGCGCGGGACAGAACAATGAGCAGTTCTTC. This sequence encodes CASSAGQNNEQFF.

This chain connects TRBV6-5 to TRBJ2-1, with D perhaps matching TRBD1 (5 bases). The CDR3 has 15 amino acids. The germline V gene encodes CDR1 MNHEY and CDR2 SVGAGI. The ends were cut back, 2 bases at V and 6 bases at J, with 14 bases in the middle. CDR3 nucleotide sequence: TGTGCCAGCAGTTACCAGGACACTGGATTCAATGAGCAGTTCTTC. Translation gives CASSYQDTGFNEQFF.

J is TRBJ2-7 and V is TRBV9; D uncertain. V was cut by 4 bases and J by 7 bases, with 27 bases left in between. Per the germline V gene, CDR1 is SGDLS and CDR2 is YYNGEE. The CDR3 has 17 residues. CDR3 coding DNA: TGTGCCAGCAGCCCGGGTGGGCGGTTCCCCGATATGCGGGAGCAGTACTTC. Translating it yields CASSPGGRFPDMREQYF.

The chain links TRBV5-1 to TRBJ2-3, with D perhaps TRBD1 or TRBD2 (6 bases each). Germline CDR1 reads SGHRS; CDR2 reads YFSETQ. V was clipped by 2 bases and J by 0 bases, with 10 bases between them. The CDR3 is 15 residues long. CDR3 protein: CASSLGGLSTDTQYF. CDR3 coding DNA: TGCGCCAGCAGCTTAGGGGGACTGAGCACAGATACGCAGTATTTT.

This chain links TRBV9 with TRBJ1-1; D possibly corresponds to TRBD1 (5 bases). This CDR3 is 17 amino acids long. The germline gives CDR1 SGDLS, CDR2 YYNGEE. Trimming removed 4 bases at V and 5 bases at J, with 24 bases between. CDR3 protein: CASSPLGTSAFGTEAFF. The CDR3 DNA sequence: TGTGCCAGCAGCCCCCTGGGGACTTCAGCTTTTGGAACTGAAGCTTTCTTT.

CDR3 protein: CASSLETSGSGEQYF. The CDR3 nucleotides are TGTGCCAGCAGCTTAGAAACTAGCGGGAGTGGAGAGCAGTACTTC. The chain carries TRBV7-8 and TRBJ2-7, with 11 positions matching TRBD2. The CDR3 covers 15 residues. Germline V gene data show CDR1 as SGHVS and CDR2 as FQNEAQ. After removal of 1 base from V and 7 bases from J, the junction contained 6 bases not matched to a gene.

This clone occurred a few times. V gene TRBV19 combines with J gene TRBJ2-5, with 9 bases aligning to TRBD2. This CDR3 has 19 amino acids. Losses at the gene ends were 4 bases for V and 0 bases for J; bases not matched to a gene: 15. CDR1 is LNHDA and CDR2 is SQIVND in the germline V gene (reference sequence). CDR3: CASSTAGAGGLSYQETQYF. Written as DNA, the CDR3 is TGTGCCAGTAGTACCGCCGGGGCGGGAGGGCTCTCGTACCAAGAGACCCAGTACTTC.

In this sample, this clone turned up a few times. The junction and the germline gene differ at one end; a read error may be behind it. The CDR3 DNA is TGTGCCAGCAGCTTAGTGGGGGATTATGTCTTC. Amino acid sequence: CASSLVGDYVF. The chain employs TRBV7-9 and TRBJ1-2; D is perhaps TRBD1 (5 bases). Germline CDR1 and CDR2: SEHNR and FQNEAQ (reference sequence). CDR3 length: 11 amino acids.

This clone was seen many times. The CDR3 DNA is TGTGCCAGCAGCCTACTAGCGGAATACGAGCAGTACTTC. Translation gives CASSLLAEYEQYF. This chain connects TRBV7-8 to TRBJ2-7; 8 nucleotides align to TRBD2. V lost 5 bases to trimming and J lost 4 bases; unmatched junction nucleotides: 4. CDR1 is SGHVS and CDR2 is FQNEAQ in the germline V gene. The CDR3 extends over 13 amino acids.

The rearrangement joins TRBV13 to TRBJ2-7; 10 bases are a match to TRBD2. This CDR3 spans 16 amino acids. Germline CDR1 is PRHDT and CDR2 is FYEKMQ (reference sequence). Trimming cost V 5 bases and J 0 bases; bases outside gene matches: 7. The CDR3 DNA is TGTGCCAGCAGCCCGAGCGGGAGGGCGATCTCCTACGAGCAGTACTTC. Protein product: CASSPSGRAISYEQYF.

The rearrangement links TRBV28 to TRBJ1-4; unclear D gene. CDR1 is MDHEN, CDR2 SYDVKM, per germline. This CDR3 comprises 13 residues. Trimming cost V 8 bases and J 7 bases, with 14 bases left between them. CDR3 sequence reads: CASAGPGGEKLFF. CDR3 in DNA: TGTGCCAGCGCCGGACCGGGTGGTGAAAAACTGTTTTTT.

This clone appeared a single time. DNA for the CDR3: TGTGCCAGCAGCGCCACCCTTCAAAGGAACACTGAAGCTTTCTTT. This encodes CASSATLQRNTEAFF. The chain combines TRBV9 with TRBJ1-1; D gene uncertain. V gave up 3 bases and J gave up 1 base, with 13 bases separating them. The CDR3 is made up of 15 amino acids. The germline V gene encodes CDR1 SGDLS and CDR2 YYNGEE.

The V gene is TRBV5-1, the J gene TRBJ2-5, with D perhaps matching TRBD2 (6 bases). The V end was cut by 0 bases, the J end by 0 bases, with 12 bases between. Germline values: CDR1 SGHRS, CDR2 YFSETQ. The CDR3 loop spans 16 amino acids. This CDR3 is CASSLESGRNQETQYF. The CDR3 DNA follows: TGCGCCAGCAGCTTGGAAAGTGGGAGGAACCAAGAGACCCAGTACTTC.

The rearrangement uses TRBV6-1 and TRBJ2-7; 8 bases fit TRBD2. Germline values: CDR1 MNHNS, CDR2 SASEGT. The CDR3 spans 14 residues. Trimming at V came to 3 bases and at J to 2 bases, leaving 3 bases not matched to a gene. The chain's CDR3 is CASSDLAGPYEQYF. The DNA for the CDR3 is TGTGCCAGCAGTGACTTAGCGGGACCCTACGAGCAGTACTTC.

V is TRBV28 and J is TRBJ1-1; maybe TRBD1 (5 bases). The germline gives CDR1 MDHEN, CDR2 SYDVKM. V was trimmed by 5 bases and J by 6 bases, leaving 13 bases between them. This CDR3 contains 13 residues. Written as DNA, the CDR3 is TGTGCCAGCAGTCCCCCCGGGACCGCTGAAGCTTTCTTT. Translation: CASSPPGTAEAFF. Together with reference TRBV28 and TRBJ1-1, the CDR3 gives the full variable domain: DVKVTQSSRYLVKRTGEKVFLECVQDMDHENMFWYRQDPGLGLRLIYFSYDVKMKEKGDIPEGYSVSREKKERFSLILESASTNQTSMYLCASSPPGTAEAFFGQGTRLTVV.

This clone appeared once. The gene calls are TRBV5-1 and TRBJ2-2; 8 positions agree with TRBD1. The CDR3 consists of 14 residues. CDR1 and CDR2 from the germline V gene are SGHRS and YFSETQ. V shed 9 bases, J shed 5 bases, and the junction held 9 bases outside the gene matches. CDR3 coding DNA: TGCGCCATTTCGACAGGGGTGGAGACCGGGGAGCTGTTTTTT. Residues: CAISTGVETGELFF.

The chain has TRBV7-6 and TRBJ2-1; 11 nucleotides line up with TRBD2. The CDR3 runs to 16 residues. Trimming at V came to 4 bases and at J to 9 bases, leaving 11 bases not matched to a gene. Germline V gene sequence: CDR1 SGHVS, CDR2 FNYEAQ. This CDR3 is CASSSLAGGTFGEQFF. The DNA of the CDR3 is TGTGCCAGCAGCTCCTTAGCGGGAGGGACGTTCGGTGAGCAGTTCTTC. Full variable domain (missing parts from reference TRBV7-6 and TRBJ2-1): GAGVSQSPRYKVTKRGQDVALRCDPISGHVSLYWYRQALGQGPEFLTYFNYEAQQDKSGLPNDRFSAERPEGSISTLTIQRTEQRDSAMYRCASSSLAGGTFGEQFFGPGTRLTVL.

The sample holds many counts of this clone. The chain uses TRBV28 and TRBJ2-1; 9 bases are shared with TRBD2. V trimming: 3 bases; J trimming: 9 bases; junction bases outside the gene matches: 12. The CDR3 has 16 amino acids. CDR1 MDHEN and CDR2 SYDVKM come from the germline V gene. This CDR3 is CASSFPAGTSLGEQFF. The CDR3 DNA sequence: TGTGCCAGCAGTTTCCCAGCTGGGACTAGCCTCGGTGAGCAGTTCTTC.

This chain connects TRBV6-4 to TRBJ2-3, with 7 positions matching TRBD2. CDR3 length: 13 residues. Germline V gene data show CDR1 as MRHNA and CDR2 as SNTAGT. With 5 bases clipped from V and 1 base from J, the junction kept 0 bases outside the gene matches. CDR3 DNA: TGTGCCAGCAGTACTAGCGGCACAGATACGCAGTATTTT. Amino acids: CASSTSGTDTQYF.

This clone was observed a few times. The CDR3 loop is CASSQTSRVYEQYF. CDR3 bases: TGTGCCAGCAGCCAGACTAGCCGGGTATACGAGCAGTACTTC. The chain recombines TRBV7-9 with TRBJ2-7; 7 nucleotides agree with TRBD2. The germline V gene has CDR1 SEHNR and CDR2 FQNEAQ (reference sequence). The V gene end was trimmed by 5 bases and the J gene end by 4 bases; junction bases not matched to a gene: 8. The CDR3 runs to 14 residues.

The chain combines TRBV6-1 with TRBJ2-7; maybe TRBD2 (6 bases). Per germline, CDR1 MNHNS and CDR2 SASEGT. This CDR3 is built from 15 residues. Trimming pared 1 base from V and 2 bases from J, leaving 12 bases between. The CDR3 is CASSEGWASAYEQYF. CDR3 coding DNA: TGTGCCAGCAGTGAAGGTTGGGCTAGCGCCTACGAGCAGTACTTC.

This clone was picked up many times. The chain employs TRBV7-3 and TRBJ2-1, with D possibly being TRBD1 or TRBD2 (5 bases each). CDR1 is SGHTA and CDR2 is FQGTGA in the germline V gene. Trimming removed 5 bases at V and 6 bases at J, with 20 bases between. This CDR3 has 16 amino acids. DNA of the CDR3: TGTGCCAGCAGCCCGACCGGGACCCCAAGAGGCAATGAGCAGTTCTTC. Translating it yields CASSPTGTPRGNEQFF.